A selection of T cell receptor beta chains follows, all from one sample in a study of tumor-infiltrating lymphocytes in oesophageal squamous cell carcinoma. TCRdb reprocessed the PCR reads with MiXCR, giving one entry per CDR3 protein. This table holds around 9,300 distinct CDR3 sequences, less than 75% found once. Source material: esophageal tumor tissue. These TCRs come from a female donor with esophageal squamous cell carcinoma. Both conserved end residues are part of each CDR3. D genes are given only for firm matches. Rows may omit the clone size; those that give it use once, few, many or a size class.

d_call: TRBD2
cdr3_length: 15
j_call: TRBJ2-1
v_call: TRBV7-6
clone_size: .
cdr3_nt: TGTGCTAGCAGCCCCTCTAGCGGGAATAGGGGTGAGCAGTTCTTC
cdr3_aa: CASSPSSGNRGEQFF

d_call: .
cdr3_length: 14
j_call: TRBJ2-5
v_call: TRBV12-3/TRBV12-4
clone_size: many
cdr3_nt: TGTGCCAGCAGTTTTGGGGACATCCGGGAGACCCAGTACTTC
cdr3_aa: CASSFGDIRETQYF

d_call: TRBD1
cdr3_length: 17
j_call: TRBJ2-2
v_call: TRBV9
clone_size: many
cdr3_nt: TGTGCCAGCAGCGCAACCCTTCAAGACAGGGTTGGCGGGGAGCTGTTTTTT
cdr3_aa: CASSATLQDRVGGELFF

d_call: .
cdr3_length: 13
j_call: TRBJ2-7
v_call: TRBV12-3/TRBV12-4
clone_size: once
cdr3_nt: TGTGCCAGCAGTTTGGGCGGCATCTACGAGCAGTACTTC
cdr3_aa: CASSLGGIYEQYF

d_call: .
cdr3_length: 14
j_call: TRBJ1-1
v_call: TRBV12-3/TRBV12-4
clone_size: .
cdr3_nt: TGTGCCAGCAGTCTGGCCGGACCTTACACTGAAGCTTTCTTT
cdr3_aa: CASSLAGPYTEAFF

d_call: .
cdr3_length: 15
j_call: TRBJ2-7
v_call: TRBV7-6
clone_size: few
cdr3_nt: TGTGCCAGCAGCTTAGCGGCGGAATCCTACAATGAGCAGTACTTC
cdr3_aa: CASSLAAESYNEQYF

d_call: .
cdr3_length: 14
j_call: TRBJ2-5
v_call: TRBV12-3/TRBV12-4
clone_size: .
cdr3_nt: TGTGCCAGCAGCCTGGGACAACTCAATTCACCCCTCCACTTC
cdr3_aa: CASSLGQLNSPLHF

d_call: .
cdr3_length: 18
j_call: TRBJ1-3
v_call: TRBV6-7
clone_size: .
cdr3_nt: TGTGCCAGCAGCCAAAACCCGGGTCGGGCTTACTCTGGAAACACCATATATTTT
cdr3_aa: CASSQNPGRAYSGNTIYF

d_call: .
cdr3_length: 15
j_call: TRBJ2-6
v_call: TRBV6-1
clone_size: large
cdr3_nt: TGTGCCAGCAGGGGTCAATCTTCTGGGGCCAACGTCCTGACTTTC
cdr3_aa: CASRGQSSGANVLTF

d_call: .
cdr3_length: 15
j_call: TRBJ2-3
v_call: TRBV10-2
clone_size: .
cdr3_nt: TGCGCCAGCAGTGAGATCGGAGGGAGCGCAGATACGCAGTATTTT
cdr3_aa: CASSEIGGSADTQYF

d_call: TRBD2
cdr3_length: 16
j_call: TRBJ2-7
v_call: TRBV7-8
clone_size: few
cdr3_nt: TGTGCCAGCAGCTTGGTTCTAGCGGGAGAGTGGTACGAGCAGTACTTC
cdr3_aa: CASSLVLAGEWYEQYF

d_call: .
cdr3_length: 14
j_call: TRBJ2-7
v_call: TRBV7-2
clone_size: medium-sized
cdr3_nt: TGTGCCAGCAGCTTAGGTGGCGGCCTTTACGAGCAGTACTTC
cdr3_aa: CASSLGGGLYEQYF

d_call: .
cdr3_length: 15
j_call: TRBJ2-1
v_call: TRBV10-1
clone_size: .
cdr3_nt: TGCGCCAGCAGTGAAGGGGGGAGGGCCTCCAATGAGCAGTTCTTC
cdr3_aa: CASSEGGRASNEQFF

d_call: .
cdr3_length: 12
j_call: TRBJ1-2
v_call: TRBV6-1
clone_size: medium-sized
cdr3_nt: TGTGCCAGCAGTGAAGTGGGGAGCGGCTACACCTTC
cdr3_aa: CASSEVGSGYTF

d_call: TRBD1
cdr3_length: 15
j_call: TRBJ2-1
v_call: TRBV7-3
clone_size: .
cdr3_nt: TGTGCCAGCAGCAAGGGACAGGGGGCCTACAATGAGCAGTTCTTC
cdr3_aa: CASSKGQGAYNEQFF

d_call: TRBD2
cdr3_length: 16
j_call: TRBJ2-1
v_call: TRBV7-2
clone_size: once
cdr3_nt: TGTGCCAGCAAGGAAGGGGCGGGAGTAGGATACAATGAGCAGTTCTTC
cdr3_aa: CASKEGAGVGYNEQFF

d_call: TRBD2
cdr3_length: 17
j_call: TRBJ2-4
v_call: TRBV12-3/TRBV12-4
clone_size: once
cdr3_nt: TGTGCCAGCAGTTTCGATATCGGGACTAGCGGGAGGGGGGAGCAGTACTTC
cdr3_aa: CASSFDIGTSGRGEQYF

d_call: .
cdr3_length: 15
j_call: TRBJ1-6
v_call: TRBV7-8
clone_size: few
cdr3_nt: TGTGCCAGCAGCTTGGGGACCCTGGGCAATTCACCCCTCCACTTT
cdr3_aa: CASSLGTLGNSPLHF

d_call: TRBD1
cdr3_length: 17
j_call: TRBJ2-3
v_call: TRBV6-1
clone_size: .
cdr3_nt: TGTGCCAGCAGTTCCTGGGGATCGGACAGGGTTGGAGATACGCAGTATTTT
cdr3_aa: CASSSWGSDRVGDTQYF

d_call: TRBD1
cdr3_length: 17
j_call: TRBJ2-7
v_call: TRBV28
clone_size: .
cdr3_nt: TGTGCCAGCAGTTTTCCCACCGGGACAGCTACCTCCTACGAGCAGTACTTC
cdr3_aa: CASSFPTGTATSYEQYF

d_call: .
cdr3_length: 13
j_call: TRBJ2-3
v_call: TRBV7-6
clone_size: .
cdr3_nt: TGTGCCAGCAGCTTGTGGGGTGCAGATACGCAGTATTTT
cdr3_aa: CASSLWGADTQYF

d_call: .
cdr3_length: 15
j_call: TRBJ2-1
v_call: TRBV7-3
clone_size: few
cdr3_nt: TGTGCCAGCAGCCTACAGGGGGGGGGATACAATGAGCAGTTCTTC
cdr3_aa: CASSLQGGGYNEQFF

d_call: .
cdr3_length: 15
j_call: TRBJ1-2
v_call: TRBV19
clone_size: .
cdr3_nt: TGTGCCAGTAGTCTGATCACAGAAAGAAACTATGGCTACACCTTC
cdr3_aa: CASSLITERNYGYTF

d_call: TRBD2
cdr3_length: 13
j_call: TRBJ2-1
v_call: TRBV12-3/TRBV12-4
clone_size: once
cdr3_nt: TGTGCCAGCAGGCCCGGGACTAGCGTTGAGCAGTTCTTC
cdr3_aa: CASRPGTSVEQFF

d_call: TRBD2
cdr3_length: 17
j_call: TRBJ2-3
v_call: TRBV6-1
clone_size: .
cdr3_nt: TGTGCCAGCAGTGAAAAACTTGGGGGGGAGGGGACAGATACGCAGTATTTT
cdr3_aa: CASSEKLGGEGTDTQYF

d_call: TRBD2
cdr3_length: 15
j_call: TRBJ2-2
v_call: TRBV27
clone_size: .
cdr3_nt: TGTGCCAGCAGTTCTAGCGGGATCAACACCGGGGAGCTGTTTTTT
cdr3_aa: CASSSSGINTGELFF

d_call: .
cdr3_length: 12
j_call: TRBJ2-1
v_call: TRBV7-2
clone_size: few
cdr3_nt: TGTGCCAGCAGCTTAAGGGACAATGAGCAGTTCTTC
cdr3_aa: CASSLRDNEQFF

d_call: .
cdr3_length: 14
j_call: TRBJ2-1
v_call: TRBV7-6
clone_size: few
cdr3_nt: TGTGCCAGCAGCTTAGGGCAGGGTCCCAATGAGCAGTTCTTC
cdr3_aa: CASSLGQGPNEQFF

d_call: TRBD1
cdr3_length: 18
j_call: TRBJ2-1
v_call: TRBV7-6
clone_size: few
cdr3_nt: TGTGCCAGCAGTTGGGACAGCCTTGAGCGGCTGCTGTACAATGAGCAGTTCTTC
cdr3_aa: CASSWDSLERLLYNEQFF

d_call: .
cdr3_length: 11
j_call: TRBJ2-3
v_call: TRBV7-2
clone_size: .
cdr3_nt: TGTGCCAGCAGCCGGACCTATACGCAGTATTTT
cdr3_aa: CASSRTYTQYF

d_call: TRBD2
cdr3_length: 15
j_call: TRBJ2-7
v_call: TRBV6-1
clone_size: few
cdr3_nt: TGTGCCAGCAGTCAACCGGGACTAGCGGGACTCGAGCAGTACTTC
cdr3_aa: CASSQPGLAGLEQYF

d_call: .
cdr3_length: 15
j_call: TRBJ2-3
v_call: TRBV7-8
clone_size: few
cdr3_nt: TGTGCCAGCAGCTTCAGCTTTCAGAGCACAGATACGCAGTATTTT
cdr3_aa: CASSFSFQSTDTQYF

d_call: TRBD2
cdr3_length: 19
j_call: TRBJ2-2
v_call: TRBV7-8
clone_size: .
cdr3_nt: TGTGCCAGCAGCTTAGTGGGACTAGCTTTAAGTACGAACACCGGGGAGCTGTTTTTT
cdr3_aa: CASSLVGLALSTNTGELFF

d_call: .
cdr3_length: 15
j_call: TRBJ2-1
v_call: TRBV7-8
clone_size: .
cdr3_nt: TGTGCCAGCAGCTTAGAGTCGGCTTCCTACAATGAGCAGTTCTTC
cdr3_aa: CASSLESASYNEQFF

d_call: TRBD2
cdr3_length: 16
j_call: TRBJ2-1
v_call: TRBV7-2
clone_size: few
cdr3_nt: TGTGCCAGCAGCTCTAGCGGGGGGGCCACCTACAATGAGCAGTTCTTC
cdr3_aa: CASSSSGGATYNEQFF

d_call: .
cdr3_length: 13
j_call: TRBJ2-5
v_call: TRBV7-6
clone_size: .
cdr3_nt: TGTGCCAGCAGCTGGACAGTACAAGAGACCCAGTACTTC
cdr3_aa: CASSWTVQETQYF

d_call: .
cdr3_length: 15
j_call: TRBJ2-1
v_call: TRBV7-9
clone_size: few
cdr3_nt: TGTGCCAGCAGCTTAAAGGGGACTCCCTACAATGAGCAGTTCTTC
cdr3_aa: CASSLKGTPYNEQFF